The clone carrying this T cell receptor beta chain occurred a few times. The antigen is not known. This sample was included in a study of T-cell memory formation after mild COVID-19. General study points: Day 15 to 85 contracting clones showed balanced CD4/CD8; day 15 to 37 expanders favored CD4+.

TCRdb processed the 5' RACE reads anew with MiXCR; each CDR3 protein has one entry. The repertoire holds roughly 310,000 distinct CDR3 sequences, with about 15% as singletons. Germline V lookup: CDR1 SGHVS, CDR2 FQNEAQ. This CDR3 has 15 amino acids. V was pared by 1 base and J by 4 bases, with 13 bases between. Sequenced sample: PBMCs or a T cell subset sorted from them (not recorded which). This chain connects TRBV7-8 to TRBJ1-1, with D tentatively TRBD1 (6 bases). The receptor was isolated from a man aged 18 to 29 who had mild COVID-19 (a few samples of this study predate the infection). Cell type and time point are not known. CDR3 loop: CASSLVPRGGTEAFF. The CDR3, as DNA: TGTGCCAGCAGCTTAGTTCCCAGGGGAGGCACTGAAGCTTTCTTT. The whole variable domain, remainder taken from reference TRBV7-8 and TRBJ1-1, is GAGVSQSPRYKVAKRGQDVALRCDPISGHVSLFWYQQALGQGPEFLTYFQNEAQLDKSGLPSDRFFAERPEGSVSTLKIQRTQQEDSAVYLCASSLVPRGGTEAFFGQGTRLTVV.